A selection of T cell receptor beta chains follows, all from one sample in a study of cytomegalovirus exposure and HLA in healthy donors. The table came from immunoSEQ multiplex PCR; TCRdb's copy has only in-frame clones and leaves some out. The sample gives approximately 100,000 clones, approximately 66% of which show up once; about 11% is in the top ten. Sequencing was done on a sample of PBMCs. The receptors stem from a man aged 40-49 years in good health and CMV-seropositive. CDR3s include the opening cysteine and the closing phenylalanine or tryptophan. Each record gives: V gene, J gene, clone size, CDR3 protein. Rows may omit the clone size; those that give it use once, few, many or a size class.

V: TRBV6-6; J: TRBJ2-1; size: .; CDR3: CASSRTGKGNEQFF
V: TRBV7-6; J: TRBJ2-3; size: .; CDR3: CASSLSPDTQYF
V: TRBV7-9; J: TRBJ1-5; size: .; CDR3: CASSLPGQPQHF
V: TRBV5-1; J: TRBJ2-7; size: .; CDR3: CASSIGDSEQYF
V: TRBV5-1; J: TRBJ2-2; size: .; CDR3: CASSPGTNTGELFF
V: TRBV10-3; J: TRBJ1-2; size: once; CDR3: CAISPAGVQRGYTF
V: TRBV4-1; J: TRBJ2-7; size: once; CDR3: CASSQGQGAREQYF
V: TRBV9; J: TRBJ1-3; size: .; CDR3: CASSVSTGGVSGNTIYF
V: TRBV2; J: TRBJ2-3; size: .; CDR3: CASSEWQGRPTQYF
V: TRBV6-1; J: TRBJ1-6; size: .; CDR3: CASSESWRGGSPLHF
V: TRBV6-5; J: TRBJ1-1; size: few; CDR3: CASSVAPDRNTEAFF
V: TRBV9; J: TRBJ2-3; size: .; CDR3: CASSDGDFHTDTQYF
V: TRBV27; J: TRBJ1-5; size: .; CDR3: CASSAQGYSQPQHF
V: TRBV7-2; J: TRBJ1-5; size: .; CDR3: CASSSDPGRSNQPQHF
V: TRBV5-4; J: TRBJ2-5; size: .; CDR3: CASSSSGETETQYF
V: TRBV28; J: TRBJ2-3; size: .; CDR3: CASSLLGLAPYF
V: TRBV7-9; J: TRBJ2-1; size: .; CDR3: CASSLVASGSNEQFF
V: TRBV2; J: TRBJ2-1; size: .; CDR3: CASKAPAGPYNEQFF
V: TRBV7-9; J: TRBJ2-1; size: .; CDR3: CASSLALSFNEQFF
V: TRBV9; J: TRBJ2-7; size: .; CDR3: CASSVGQSTYEQYF
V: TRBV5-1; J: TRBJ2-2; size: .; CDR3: CATVRDRGTGELFF
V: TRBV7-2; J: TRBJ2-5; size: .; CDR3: CASSLLGRVETQYF
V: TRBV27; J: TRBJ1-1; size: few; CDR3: CASSFAGITEAFF
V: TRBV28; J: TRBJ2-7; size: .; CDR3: CASSSPRGSTNGEQYF
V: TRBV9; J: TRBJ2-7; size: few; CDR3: CASSLGASASYEQYF
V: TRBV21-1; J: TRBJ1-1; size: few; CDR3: CASTGGARAFF
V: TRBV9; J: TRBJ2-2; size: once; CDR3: CASSVELGGTGELFF
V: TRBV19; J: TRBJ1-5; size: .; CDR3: CASSIGDQPQHF
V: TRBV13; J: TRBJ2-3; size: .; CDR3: CASSVSGRMDTQYF
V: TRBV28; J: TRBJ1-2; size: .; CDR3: CASSDPGGAGYTF
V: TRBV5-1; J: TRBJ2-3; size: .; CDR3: CASSLSGTSGRRGDTQYF
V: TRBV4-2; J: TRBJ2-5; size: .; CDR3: CASSQEAGAGQETQYF
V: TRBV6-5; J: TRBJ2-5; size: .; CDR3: CASSPSGEYGETQYF
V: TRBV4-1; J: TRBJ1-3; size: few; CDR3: CASSQDRGTGNTIYF
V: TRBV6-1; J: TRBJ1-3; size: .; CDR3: CASSAWGDLFSGNTIYF
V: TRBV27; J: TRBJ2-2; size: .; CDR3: CASSLLLAGEGTGELFF
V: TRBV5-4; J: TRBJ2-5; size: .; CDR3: CASSLVSGSSETQYF
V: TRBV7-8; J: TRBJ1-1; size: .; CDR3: CASSLETQGNTEAFF
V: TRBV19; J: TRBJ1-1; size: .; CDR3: CASRPSDRVNTEAFF